The source of this T cell receptor (beta chain) is a study of OX40 agonist ivuxolimab in advanced cancers. Assay used: immunoSEQ multiplex PCR; TCRdb lists only in-frame clones, some missing. Among around 80,000 clones listed, 86% were seen once. The CDR3 totals 14 residues. V was clipped by 4 bases and J by 5 bases; unmatched bases: 2. The germline V gene has CDR1 MGHRA and CDR2 YSYEKL. The chain recombines TRBV4-1 with TRBJ2-5; 12 bases are a match to TRBD2. The TCR originated in an adult with an advanced solid tumor such as melanoma, head and neck, liver or kidney cancer. This specimen was CD4+ or CD8+ T cells sorted from blood, taken in a trial of the OX40 agonist ivuxolimab. Written as DNA, the CDR3 is TGCGCCAGCAGCCGACTAGCGGGGGTGGAGACCCAGTACTTC. It specifies CASSRLAGVETQYF.